One and the same sample provided the 16 T cell receptor beta chains below, sequenced in a study of CD8+CD57+ T cells in acquired aplastic anemia. CDR3 and TCR beta VDJ profiling relied on a genomic DNA template. MiXCR, run by TCRdb on the reads, gives a single entry per CDR3 protein. The data hold about 400,000 distinct CDR3 sequences, with around 72% observed a single time. What was sequenced was sorted CD4+, CD8+, or CD8+CD57+ T cells (not recorded which) from PBMCs. These receptors were obtained from a human donor in good health, serving as a control.

This clonotype was counted many times. The V gene is TRBV7-2, the J gene TRBJ1-5; TRBD1 is a possible D gene (5 bases). CDR3 length: 14 residues. V shed 10 bases and J shed 1 base, with 14 bases lying between them. Germline V gene data show CDR1 as SGHTA and CDR2 as FQGNSA. CDR3 region: CATGLGESNQPQHF. In DNA form, the CDR3 reads TGTGCCACCGGCCTAGGGGAAAGCAATCAGCCCCAGCATTTT.

Points on this clonotype: Sequence at one end of the junction differs from germline and may be a read error. The genes are TRBV5-1 and TRBJ2-5; TRBD1 might be the D (5 bases). Germline lookup yields CDR1 SGHRS and CDR2 YFSETQ. The CDR3 is 14 amino acids. CDR3 region: CASSLAGMSETQYF. The CDR3 DNA reads TGTGCCAGCAGCTTAGCAGGGATGAGTGAGACCCAGTACTTC. The whole variable domain, remainder taken from reference TRBV5-1 and TRBJ2-5, is KAGVTQTPRYLIKTRGQQVTLSCSPISGHRSVSWYQQTPGQGLQFLFEYFSETQRNKGNFPGRFSGRQFSNSRSEMNVSTLELGDSALYLCASSLAGMSETQYFGPGTRLLVL.

V and J are TRBV4-1 and TRBJ1-1, with D perhaps TRBD1 (6 bases). V dropped 5 bases and J dropped 3 bases, with 22 bases sitting between them. Germline V lookup: CDR1 MGHRA, CDR2 YSYEKL. This CDR3 has 17 amino acids. The CDR3 reads CASSRATGARIDTEAFF. The CDR3 DNA is TGCGCCAGCAGCAGGGCGACAGGCGCCCGCATAGACACTGAAGCTTTCTTT.

About this clonotype itself: Mismatch with germline at one junction end may stem from a read error. The chain couples TRBV5-1 to TRBJ1-5, with D uncertain. Germline values: CDR1 SGHRS, CDR2 YFSETQ. CDR3 length: 12 residues. The CDR3 sequence is CASSREYNNQHF. Here the CDR3 DNA reads TGTGCCAGCAGTCGAGAGTATAACAATCAGCATTTT.

This clonotype has just a few counts. This chain joins TRBV10-2 and TRBJ2-7; 10 bases map to TRBD1. The germline CDR1 and CDR2 sequences are WSHSY and SAAADI. Trimming took 6 bases from V and 5 from J; bases not matched to a gene: 10. There are 15 residues in the CDR3. This chain's CDR3 is CASSLNRDRGHEQYF. The CDR3 nucleotides read TGCGCCAGCAGCCTAAACCGGGACAGGGGCCACGAGCAGTACTTC.

The CDR3 DNA reads TGTGCCATCAGAACTAGCGGGGGGACGACAGATACGCAGTATTTT. It specifies CAIRTSGGTTDTQYF. The chain carries TRBV10-3 and TRBJ2-3; 12 bases are a match to TRBD2. The CDR3 loop spans 15 amino acids. V gave up 6 bases and J gave up 3 bases; unmatched junction bases: 4. Germline V gives CDR1 ENHRY, CDR2 SYGVKD.

As to this clonotype: One junction end does not reproduce the germline sequence, and a read error may be involved. This rearrangement joins TRBV7-2 to TRBJ1-5; D is unresolved. Germline CDR1 is SGHTA and CDR2 is FQGNSA. CDR3 size: 15 residues. CDR3 DNA sequence: TGTGCCAGCAGTGCGGGGAGTTGTGGCAATCGGCCCCAGCATTTT. It encodes CASSAGSCGNRPQHF. Together with reference TRBV7-2 and TRBJ1-5, the CDR3 gives the full variable domain: GAGVSQSPSNKVTEKGKDVELRCDPISGHTALYWYRQSLGQGLEFLIYFQGNSAPDKSGLPSDRFSAERTGGSVSTLTIQRTQQEDSAVYLCASSAGSCGNRPQHFGDGTRLSIL.

In this sample, this clonotype turned up once. The genes are TRBV29-1 and TRBJ2-7; D gene uncertain. In germline, CDR1 is SQVTM, CDR2 ANQGSEA. This CDR3 is 15 amino acids long. V was pared by 1 base and J by 0 bases, with 13 bases between. CDR3 nucleotides: TGCAGCGTTGAAGGTGGTCAGGCCCACTCCTACGAGCAGTACTTC. Translation gives CSVEGGQAHSYEQYF.

Of note for this clonotype: In this CDR3 the conserved last residue, phenylalanine or tryptophan, is missing, so a read error is likely. The DNA is left out, because the CDR3 cannot be placed on it with certainty; the CDR3 is given as TCRdb lists it. The J gene is TRBJ1-1, the V gene TRBV18; the DNA was not used to check the table's D call, TRBD1. Inclusive of both ends, the CDR3 amounts to 14 amino acids. Germline loops: CDR1 KGHSH, CDR2 LQKENI. CDR3 amino acids: CASSQRQRLSIRFL.

CDR3 bases: TGTGCCACCAGCAAAAGGGCTGATGGCTACACCTTC. The encoded protein is CATSKRADGYTF. The genes are TRBV15 and TRBJ1-2; D is undetermined. The CDR3 contains 12 residues. The germline CDR1 and CDR2 sequences are LNHNV and YYDKDF (reference sequence). With 4 bases removed from V and 6 bases from J, the gap between germline ends came to 9 bases.

In the case of this clonotype: A much larger clonotype is one base distant, so this may be a read error. The chain uses TRBV12-3 or TRBV12-4 and TRBJ1-5; maybe TRBD1 (5 bases). The V end was cut by 7 bases, the J end by 9 bases, with 31 bases between. CDR3 size: 18 residues. The CDR3 nucleotides are TGTGCCAGCATTTCGGGATTTATAGGATCGACAGAAAGAACGCCCCAGCATTTT. Translating it yields CASISGFIGSTERTPQHF.

The CDR3 is CSVQRGLAVHEQFF. Here the CDR3 DNA reads TGCAGCGTGCAACGGGGACTAGCGGTTCATGAGCAGTTCTTC. This chain joins TRBV29-1 and TRBJ2-1; 11 bases align to TRBD2. V shed 6 bases and J 8 bases; nucleotides not matched to a gene: 9. Looked up from germline, CDR1 is SQVTM and CDR2 is ANQGSEA. There are 14 residues in the CDR3.

This clonotype has only one observation. The rearrangement uses TRBV7-2 and TRBJ2-5; D may be TRBD2 (7 bases). V lost 5 bases, J lost 2 bases, and 9 bases lay in between. The V gene's germline CDR1 is SGHTA and CDR2 FQGNSA. There are 13 residues in the CDR3. The DNA for the CDR3 is TGTGCCAGCAGCGGGGGGGCACAAGAGACCCAGTACTTC. Translated: CASSGGAQETQYF.

The chain recombines TRBV9 with TRBJ1-1, with D unclear. Trimming cost V 5 bases and J 2 bases, with 13 bases left between them. Germline V gene data show CDR1 as SGDLS and CDR2 as YYNGEE. The CDR3 contains 14 residues. This CDR3 is CASSTTGGNTEAFF. The CDR3 nucleotides are TGTGCCAGCAGTACAACGGGTGGAAACACTGAAGCTTTCTTT.

This clonotype was recorded many times. The gene calls are TRBV30 and TRBJ1-6; 7 bases line up with TRBD1. Germline lookup yields CDR1 GTSNPN and CDR2 SVGIG (reference sequence). The CDR3 length is 14 residues. With V trimmed by 6 bases and J by 5 bases, 7 bases remained unmatched. The DNA for the CDR3 is TGTGCCTGCGCGGGACAGCACCATAATTCACCCCTCCACTTT. Amino acid sequence: CACAGQHHNSPLHF.

The chain employs TRBV20-1 and TRBJ1-2; D uncertain. Per germline, CDR1 DFQATT and CDR2 SNEGSKA (reference sequence). The CDR3 totals 13 residues. V shed 0 bases and J shed 7 bases, with 12 bases lying between them. The CDR3 nucleotides read TGCAGTGCTAGAGATCGGGGAAGGTCTGGCTACACCTTC. Residues: CSARDRGRSGYTF.